These T cell receptor beta chains were read from a single sample in a study of shared clonotypes between healthy human individuals. Data came from immunoSEQ multiplex PCR; TCRdb stores just in-frame clones and leaves some out. Of some 1,900,000 clones listed, roughly 95% are singletons. Sequencing was performed on naive CD8+ T cells sorted from blood. These receptors were obtained from a man younger than 35 in good health. Both conserved end residues are trimmed from each CDR3. The size field is filled for only some rows; it gives once, few, many or a size class.

abundance: -
v_gene: TRBV4-3
CDR3aa: ASSPRPTSGRDDTQY

abundance: -
v_gene: TRBV5-4
CDR3aa: ASSLEGSSPLH

abundance: -
v_gene: TRBV10-3
CDR3aa: AITTTGTGELF

abundance: -
v_gene: TRBV5-4
CDR3aa: ASSLAAGSHEQY

abundance: -
v_gene: TRBV7-6
CDR3aa: ASSPRTSGTDTQY

abundance: once
v_gene: TRBV27
CDR3aa: ASSLFSDTEAF

abundance: -
v_gene: TRBV19
CDR3aa: ASSPTANYEQY

abundance: -
v_gene: TRBV9
CDR3aa: ASSLTDWDYEQY

abundance: -
v_gene: TRBV5-6
CDR3aa: ASSAFSGLAVSSYEQY

abundance: -
v_gene: TRBV7-2
CDR3aa: ASSSVAGGHNEQF

abundance: -
v_gene: TRBV2
CDR3aa: ASIPSPGQGIYEQY

abundance: -
v_gene: TRBV15
CDR3aa: ATSRSGSNQPQH

abundance: few
v_gene: TRBV5-4
CDR3aa: ASSLVTELNTEAF

abundance: -
v_gene: TRBV9
CDR3aa: ASSVDEVNTEAF

abundance: -
v_gene: TRBV27
CDR3aa: ASSLLPGQGEDEQY

abundance: -
v_gene: TRBV6-5
CDR3aa: ASSYSDSGPYEQY

abundance: -
v_gene: TRBV29-1
CDR3aa: SVEDRTSSSYEQY

abundance: -
v_gene: TRBV28
CDR3aa: ASSFDRGNTEAF

abundance: -
v_gene: TRBV5-4
CDR3aa: ASSFQGSEQY